What follows are 29 T cell receptor beta chains derived from one specimen sequenced in a study of OX40 agonist ivuxolimab in advanced cancers. Profiled with immunoSEQ multiplex PCR; TCRdb holds only in-frame clones, not every one. The sample carries 15,000 or so clones, just under 80% recorded once. Material: CD4+ or CD8+ T cells sorted from blood, obtained in a trial of the OX40 agonist ivuxolimab. The receptors stem from an adult with an advanced solid tumor such as melanoma, head and neck, liver or kidney cancer.

This clone was counted between two and nine times. With a far larger clone one base away, a read error is the likely cause. This chain links TRBV5-6 with TRBJ1-4; D is perhaps TRBD1 (5 bases). This CDR3 has 15 amino acids. Germline V gene data show CDR1 as SGHDT and CDR2 as YYEEEE. Trimming removed 4 bases at V and 4 bases at J, with 14 bases between. CDR3: CASSLGFGGNEKLFF. The CDR3 region has the DNA TGTGCCAGCAGCCTCGGTTTCGGGGGTAATGAAAAACTGTTTTTT.

By frequency in the sample, this clone is medium-sized. An end of the junction does not agree with germline; a read error may underlie this. The chain recombines TRBV20-1 with TRBJ2-7; no clear D. CDR3 length: 10 amino acids. Per germline, CDR1 DFQATT and CDR2 SNEGSKA (reference sequence). The CDR3 DNA reads as TGCAGTGCTGGGTCCTCCGAGCAGTACTTC. Translation gives CSAGSSEQYF.

This chain uses TRBV7-9 with TRBJ2-7, with D perhaps TRBD1 (6 bases). V lost 5 bases to trimming and J lost 7 bases, with 24 bases between them. CDR1 is SEHNR and CDR2 is FQNEAQ in the germline V gene (reference sequence). The CDR3 contains 16 residues. The DNA of the CDR3 is TGTGCCAGCAGCCCCATGGCAGGGGTTGGCCTGGGGGAGCAGTACTTC. It codes for CASSPMAGVGLGEQYF.

Of note for this clone: An end of the junction differs from the germline gene, which may be a read error. This sample also contains other DNA sequences that code for the same CDR3. This rearrangement joins TRBV11-2 to TRBJ2-7, with TRBD2 matching over 10 bases. This CDR3 contains 16 residues. In germline, CDR1 is SGHAT, CDR2 FQNNGV. DNA for the CDR3: TGTGCTAGCAGCTTAGATCCTAGCGGGAGATTCGGCGAGCAGTACTTC. Protein sequence: CASSLDPSGRFGEQYF.

The rearrangement links TRBV4-1 to TRBJ1-4, with D unresolved. The CDR3 has 17 residues. Per the germline V gene, CDR1 is MGHRA and CDR2 is YSYEKL. V was trimmed by 7 bases and J by 7 bases, leaving 25 bases between them. CDR3 residues: CASIKMFGRPGGEKLFF. The CDR3 DNA sequence: TGCGCCAGCATCAAGATGTTTGGAAGACCCGGAGGTGAAAAACTGTTTTTT.

This clone was seen once. This chain uses TRBV5-6 with TRBJ2-1; either TRBD1 or TRBD2 may fit D (5 bases each). The CDR3 totals 14 residues. Germline assignment: CDR1 SGHDT and CDR2 YYEEEE. The V end lost 2 bases, the J end lost 7 bases, and 13 bases lay between the germline ends. The CDR3 spells CASSFPGPRNEQFF. The CDR3 DNA reads TGTGCCAGCAGCTTCCCGGGACCTCGGAATGAGCAGTTCTTC.

In nucleotides, the CDR3 is TGTGCCAGTAGTATAGGACAGGGGGCCGAGCAGTACTTC. Translation: CASSIGQGAEQYF. This chain connects TRBV19 to TRBJ2-7; 10 positions agree with TRBD1. The CDR3 has 13 residues. The trim removed 1 base at V and 6 bases at J, leaving 0 bases unmatched. Germline V gene lookup returns CDR1 LNHDA and CDR2 SQIVND (reference sequence).

CDR3 DNA sequence: TGTGCCACCAGCAGAGAACTAGGCGGACGGCGCTATGGCTACACCTTC. Its protein is CATSRELGGRRYGYTF. The chain carries TRBV15 and TRBJ1-2; D not resolved. The germline V and J ends were trimmed by 0 bases and 4 bases, with 15 bases remaining between them. Per germline, CDR1 LNHNV and CDR2 YYDKDF (reference sequence). This CDR3 contains 16 residues.

This clone was observed once. The chain joins TRBV27 to TRBJ2-2; D gene unclear. This CDR3 is 13 amino acids long. CDR1 MNHEY and CDR2 SMNVEV come from the germline V gene (reference sequence). The ends were cut back, 6 bases at V and 4 bases at J, with 9 bases in the middle. The CDR3 is CASSPSVTGELFF. The CDR3, as DNA: TGTGCCAGCAGCCCCTCAGTCACCGGGGAGCTGTTTTTT.

V gene TRBV5-6 combines with J gene TRBJ1-4, with D possibly being TRBD1 (5 bases). CDR1 is SGHDT and CDR2 is YYEEEE in the germline V gene. The CDR3 covers 12 residues. V dropped 0 bases and J dropped 12 bases, with 9 bases sitting between them. The CDR3 nucleotides read TGTGCCAGCAGCTTGGGGTTAGGGGAACTGTTTTTT. Translated: CASSLGLGELFF. The whole variable domain, remainder taken from reference TRBV5-6 and TRBJ1-4, is DAGVTQSPTHLIKTRGQQVTLRCSPKSGHDTVSWYQQALGQGPQFIFQYYEEEERQRGNFPDRFSGHQFPNYSSELNVNALLLGDSALYLCASSLGLGELFFGSGTQLSVL.

By share, this clone counts as medium-sized. The chain is built from TRBV27 and TRBJ2-3; D perhaps matches TRBD2 (6 bases). V was shortened by 3 bases and J by 1 base, with 14 bases between the two germline ends. The CDR3 spans 16 residues. Germline V gene lookup returns CDR1 MNHEY and CDR2 SMNVEV (reference sequence). As DNA, the CDR3 is TGTGCCAGCAGTTTCATGGGGGGAGACGGCACAGATACGCAGTATTTT. Translation: CASSFMGGDGTDTQYF.

The V and J genes are TRBV21-1 and TRBJ1-5. TRBV21-1 is described as a pseudogene. The CDR3 spans 12 residues. CDR3 coding DNA: TGTGCCAGCAGCAAAGAAAGCCAGCCCCAGCATTTT. Protein sequence: CASSKESQPQHF.

The rearrangement joins TRBV5-1 to TRBJ2-1; D unresolved. The germline V gene has CDR1 SGHRS and CDR2 YFSETQ. V was pared by 5 bases and J by 4 bases, with 4 bases between. The CDR3 totals 11 residues. CDR3 nucleotides: TGCGCCAGCAGACTTTACAATGAGCAGTTCTTC. This sequence encodes CASRLYNEQFF.

This clone is categorized as medium-sized. The chain links TRBV10-3 to TRBJ2-7, with 7 bases aligning to TRBD1. In germline, CDR1 is ENHRY, CDR2 SYGVKD. The CDR3 is 16 amino acids. J gave up 3 bases and V 2 bases, and 10 bases lay outside the gene matches. The CDR3 DNA reads as TGTGCCATCAGTGAGCTCGGACAGGTAGGGATCTACGAGCAGTACTTC. This sequence encodes CAISELGQVGIYEQYF.

The V and J genes are TRBV27 and TRBJ2-7; 9 bases match TRBD1. CDR3 length: 14 residues. The germline CDR1 and CDR2 sequences are MNHEY and SMNVEV (reference sequence). J gave up 2 bases and V 6 bases, and 5 bases lay outside the gene matches. The CDR3 sequence is CASSSGTGPYEQYF. The CDR3, as DNA: TGTGCCAGCAGCTCCGGGACAGGGCCCTACGAGCAGTACTTC.

This clone occurred a few times. DNA for the CDR3: TGTGCCAGCGACGGCGGGGAGCTGTTTTTT. Encoded protein: CASDGGELFF. The chain carries TRBV25-1 and TRBJ2-2; D unresolved. V was pared by 8 bases and J by 7 bases, with 5 bases between. The CDR3 extends over 10 amino acids. The germline gives CDR1 MGHDK, CDR2 SYGVNS.

This clone was found once. The rearrangement joins TRBV7-9 to TRBJ2-7; 7 positions agree with TRBD1. With V trimmed by 5 bases and J by 0 bases, 7 bases remained unmatched. The germline CDR1 and CDR2 sequences are SEHNR and FQNEAQ (reference sequence). The CDR3 consists of 15 residues. CDR3 amino acids: CASSPAQGFSYEQYF. The CDR3 bases are TGTGCCAGCAGCCCGGCACAGGGGTTCTCCTACGAGCAGTACTTC.

The chain joins TRBV11-2 to TRBJ2-3, with D tentatively TRBD1 (6 bases). Per germline, CDR1 SGHAT and CDR2 FQNNGV. V shed 4 bases and J shed 4 bases, with 12 bases lying between them. The CDR3 spans 14 residues. CDR3 protein: CASSSEGVADTQYF. Written as DNA, the CDR3 is TGTGCCAGCAGCTCCGAGGGGGTCGCAGATACGCAGTATTTT.

CDR3 DNA: TGTGCCAGCAGCCTGACAGTAAATCAGCCCCAGCATTTT. This translates into CASSLTVNQPQHF. V and J are TRBV13 and TRBJ1-5; possible D gene TRBD1, 5 bases. CDR3 size: 13 residues. V lost 5 bases and J lost 4, with 9 bases in between. In germline, CDR1 is PRHDT, CDR2 FYEKMQ (reference sequence).

V gene TRBV28 combines with J gene TRBJ2-1, with 11 bases identical to TRBD1. Per germline, CDR1 MDHEN and CDR2 SYDVKM. Trimming at V came to 2 bases and at J to 6 bases, leaving 3 bases not matched to a gene. This CDR3 region has 15 residues. CDR3 sequence (DNA): TGTGCCAGCAGTTTAACGGACAGGGGGCTCAATGAGCAGTTCTTC. Residues: CASSLTDRGLNEQFF.

V and J are TRBV20-1 and TRBJ2-7; TRBD2 aligns across 8 bases. Germline CDR1 reads DFQATT; CDR2 reads SNEGSKA (reference sequence). This CDR3 region has 11 residues. The junction had 4 bases not matched to a gene; V was cut back by 6 bases and J by 6 bases. The CDR3 coding sequence is TGCAGTGCCGGGGGGGGGACCGAGCAGTACTTC. It codes for CSAGGGTEQYF.

This clone turned up a few times. This CDR3 is CASSLWGTGAEQFF. The CDR3 coding sequence is TGTGCCAGCAGTTTATGGGGGACAGGGGCTGAGCAGTTCTTC. This chain joins TRBV28 and TRBJ2-1; 10 positions match TRBD1. Germline lookup yields CDR1 MDHEN and CDR2 SYDVKM. The CDR3 length is 14 residues. Trimming cost V 0 bases and J 9 bases; bases outside gene matches: 2.

This chain uses TRBV28 with TRBJ1-2, with a weak D call TRBD1 (6 bases). The CDR3 extends over 12 amino acids. V was shortened by 5 bases and J by 5 bases, with 9 bases between the two germline ends. Germline V lookup: CDR1 MDHEN, CDR2 SYDVKM. The CDR3 sequence: CASSQQGYGYTF. The CDR3 DNA is TGTGCCAGCAGTCAGCAGGGGTATGGCTACACCTTC.

V usage is TRBV5-1 and J usage is TRBJ1-4, with unresolved D. Trimming removed 4 bases from V and 2 bases from J, with 15 bases in between. The CDR3 contains 16 residues. CDR1 and CDR2 from the germline V gene are SGHRS and YFSETQ. DNA for the CDR3: TGCGCCAGCAGCCCTTCACTTCTCGGGACTAATGAAAAACTGTTTTTT. It yields the protein CASSPSLLGTNEKLFF.

J is TRBJ1-1 and V is TRBV21-1. TRBV21-1 is a pseudogene. CDR3 length: 13 residues. The CDR3 nucleotides are TGTGCCAGCAGCAAAGACAGAAGGTGCGGAGCTTTCTTT. Its protein product is CASSKDRRCGAFF.

A few counts support this clone. The chain has TRBV7-2 and TRBJ2-1; TRBD1 is a possible D gene (6 bases). The CDR3 runs to 13 residues. The germline V gene encodes CDR1 SGHTA and CDR2 FQGNSA. Trimming stripped 3 bases from V and 10 bases from J, with 13 bases between. The CDR3 DNA sequence: TGTGCCAGCAGCTTCCTAGCAAGGGGGGAGCAGTTCTTC. The encoded protein is CASSFLARGEQFF.

This clone has just one count. V and J are TRBV25-1 and TRBJ1-1, with D possibly matching TRBD1 (6 bases). Germline lookup yields CDR1 MGHDK and CDR2 SYGVNS. Trimming removed 7 bases at V and 4 bases at J, with 16 bases between. This CDR3 region has 14 residues. The CDR3, as DNA: TGTGCCAGCACTTCCGGGACAACGGGCACTGAAGCTTTCTTT. Translating it yields CASTSGTTGTEAFF.

The J gene is TRBJ2-3, the V gene TRBV5-4, with D maybe TRBD1 (6 bases). V was shortened by 4 bases and J by 2 bases, with 14 bases between the two germline ends. CDR3 length: 15 residues. The germline CDR1 and CDR2 sequences are SGHNT and YYREEE (reference sequence). This CDR3 reads CASSRDTKPTDTQYF. CDR3 DNA sequence: TGTGCCAGCAGCCGGGACACCAAACCCACAGATACGCAGTATTTT.

Concerning this clone: An end of the junction differs from the germline gene, which may be a read error. The chain recombines TRBV4-1 with TRBJ1-5; D is uncertain. Germline lookup yields CDR1 MGHRA and CDR2 YSYEKL. This CDR3 has 16 amino acids. The CDR3 DNA reads as TGCGCCAGCAGCCAACTCCCCCTCCTCGGCAATCAACCCCAGCATTTT. Protein sequence: CASSQLPLLGNQPQHF.